The 25 T cell receptor beta chains in this list originate from one sample, sequenced in a study of cytotoxic CD8 clonotypes in ibrutinib-treated CLL. The table came from immunoSEQ multiplex PCR; TCRdb's copy has only in-frame clones and leaves some out. The sample holds about 19,000 clones; over 70% are singletons and the top ten take 5.7%. Specimen: PBMCs, collected before ibrutinib treatment. These receptors were collected from a human donor with chronic lymphocytic leukemia.

V and J are TRBV10-3 and TRBJ2-7; 12 nucleotides agree with TRBD1. V lost 0 bases and J lost 4; bases outside the gene matches: 7. The V gene's germline CDR1 is ENHRY and CDR2 SYGVKD. This CDR3 is 17 amino acids long. CDR3 nucleotides: TGTGCCATCAGTGAGTCGAGGGACAGGGGGCAGCTATACGAGCAGTACTTC. This gives the protein CAISESRDRGQLYEQYF.

The chain joins TRBV6-5 to TRBJ1-1; D remains unclear. V lost 5 bases, J lost 4 bases, and 17 bases lay in between. Germline V gives CDR1 MNHEY, CDR2 SVGAGI. The CDR3 has 15 residues. CDR3 bases: TGTGCCAGCAGTCGGGCAACCTACGGTGGCACTGAAGCTTTCTTT. It encodes CASSRATYGGTEAFF.

The chain uses TRBV7-9 and TRBJ2-2; D unresolved. This CDR3 region has 12 residues. CDR1 and CDR2 (germline): SEHNR, FQNEAQ (reference sequence). Trimming cost V 5 bases and J 2 bases, with 3 bases left between them. In DNA form, the CDR3 reads TGTGCCAGCAGCCGTAACACCGGGGAGCTGTTTTTT. Translated, it gives CASSRNTGELFF.

The chain uses TRBV7-2 and TRBJ2-5, with a weak D call TRBD2 (8 bases). The CDR3 has 17 amino acids. The germline V and J ends were trimmed by 5 bases and 5 bases, with 24 bases remaining between them. In germline, CDR1 is SGHTA, CDR2 FQGNSA. The CDR3 bases are TGTGCCAGCAGCCCGCCCCCCGGGAGGGGGCAATGGGAGACCCAGTACTTC. It yields the protein CASSPPPGRGQWETQYF.

This clone turned up a few times. The rearrangement uses TRBV2 and TRBJ1-1; 7 bases agree with TRBD1. The CDR3 has 13 amino acids. Germline values: CDR1 SNHLY, CDR2 FYNNEI. V lost 10 bases and J lost 1; bases outside the gene matches: 6. This chain's CDR3 is CANQRQGNTEAFF. CDR3 bases: TGTGCCAACCAAAGACAGGGGAACACTGAAGCTTTCTTT.

This clone appeared a few times. The genes are TRBV30 and TRBJ1-5, with D perhaps TRBD1 (6 bases). The CDR3 covers 15 residues. Trimming stripped 1 base from V and 3 bases from J, with 13 bases between. Germline V gives CDR1 GTSNPN, CDR2 SVGIG (reference sequence). CDR3 loop: CAWSGGLVTNQPQHF. The CDR3 DNA sequence: TGTGCCTGGAGTGGGGGGCTCGTCACCAATCAGCCCCAGCATTTT.

V is TRBV5-1 and J is TRBJ2-5; D is perhaps TRBD1 (6 bases). This CDR3 has 15 amino acids. V dropped 4 bases and J dropped 5 bases, with 18 bases sitting between them. Germline loops: CDR1 SGHRS, CDR2 YFSETQ. The CDR3: CASSRIVQGSETQYF. Here the CDR3 DNA reads TGCGCCAGCAGCCGAATAGTACAGGGATCGGAGACCCAGTACTTC.

The chain recombines TRBV5-4 with TRBJ1-6; the D is unclear. V lost 4 bases, J lost 6 bases, and 17 bases lay in between. The CDR3 runs 16 residues. CDR1 and CDR2 from the germline V gene are SGHNT and YYREEE (reference sequence). The DNA for the CDR3 is TGTGCCAGCAGCCGAGACCGGCCATGGGGTAATTCACCCCTCCACTTT. This codes for CASSRDRPWGNSPLHF.

The CDR3 DNA reads as TGCGCCAGCAGCCAAGATCTTCGAGGGGCCCAGCATTTT. Translating gives CASSQDLRGAQHF. This chain joins TRBV4-3 and TRBJ1-5; perhaps TRBD1 as D (5 bases). In germline, CDR1 is LGHNA, CDR2 YSLEER. The CDR3 sequence is 13 residues long. Trimming cost V 0 bases and J 11 bases, with 11 bases left between them.

This clone appeared a single time. V is TRBV5-4 and J is TRBJ2-7, with a possible D match to TRBD1 (5 bases). Germline V gene lookup returns CDR1 SGHNT and CDR2 YYREEE (reference sequence). This CDR3 contains 13 residues. V dropped 1 base and J dropped 6 bases, with 11 bases sitting between them. CDR3 sequence: CASSLTLGAEQYF. In DNA, the CDR3 is TGTGCCAGCAGCTTGACCCTTGGGGCCGAGCAGTACTTC.

This clone was detected a few times. The rearrangement uses TRBV7-2 and TRBJ1-1; D not resolved. CDR1 and CDR2 (germline): SGHTA, FQGNSA. V was shortened by 3 bases and J by 0 bases, with 8 bases between the two germline ends. The CDR3 extends over 14 amino acids. The CDR3 DNA is TGTGCCAGCAGCTTCAACAGAGTGAACACTGAAGCTTTCTTT. It translates to CASSFNRVNTEAFF.

J is TRBJ2-5 and V is TRBV27; perhaps TRBD1 as D (5 bases). The length of the CDR3 is 14 residues. The V end lost 1 base, the J end lost 5 bases, and 11 bases lay between the germline ends. The germline CDR1 and CDR2 sequences are MNHEY and SMNVEV (reference sequence). DNA of the CDR3: TGTGCCAGCAGTTTATTCCCAGGGCGGGAGACCCAGTACTTC. It codes for CASSLFPGRETQYF.

This clone occurred once. The rearrangement links TRBV5-6 to TRBJ1-3; no reliable D call. This CDR3 comprises 17 residues. CDR1 SGHDT and CDR2 YYEEEE come from the germline V gene. Trimming took 2 bases from V and 0 from J, leaving 15 bases between them. Here the CDR3 reads CASSFLGPASSGNTIYF. DNA of the CDR3: TGTGCCAGCAGCTTCCTCGGGCCCGCGAGCTCTGGAAACACCATATATTTT.

V is TRBV6-1 and J is TRBJ2-7; D may be TRBD1 or TRBD2 (6 bases each). This CDR3 spans 16 amino acids. The V and J ends lost 6 bases and 4 bases respectively, with 22 bases between them. The germline CDR1 and CDR2 sequences are MNHNS and SASEGT. CDR3 coding DNA: TGTGCCAGCAGAGAAACACCGACAGGAGGGGGGTACGAGCAGTACTTC. It specifies CASRETPTGGGYEQYF.

The chain employs TRBV9 and TRBJ2-3; TRBD2 matches 11 bases. Germline assignment: CDR1 SGDLS and CDR2 YYNGEE. J lost 1 base, V lost 0 bases, and 7 bases had no gene match. This CDR3 contains 18 residues. CDR3: CASSVVGSGGARTDTQYF. DNA for the CDR3: TGTGCCAGCAGCGTAGTGGGTAGCGGGGGGGCCCGCACAGATACGCAGTATTTT.

In its sample, this clone was seen a few times. This sequence joins TRBV2 and TRBJ1-6; D remains ambiguous. Between the trimmed V and J ends, which lost 7 bases and 6 bases, there was a span of 10 bases. The germline gives CDR1 SNHLY, CDR2 FYNNEI. This CDR3 spans 13 amino acids. The CDR3: CASNLDLNSPLHF. The CDR3 DNA follows: TGTGCCAGCAATCTGGACCTTAATTCACCCCTCCACTTT.

The chain links TRBV6-5 to TRBJ1-2; 7 bases align to TRBD1. The V segment lost 6 bases and the J segment 5 bases; nucleotides outside the gene matches: 9. CDR1 is MNHEY, CDR2 SVGAGI, per germline. This CDR3 has 14 amino acids. CDR3 residues: CASRKKPQGYGYTF. The CDR3 DNA is TGTGCCAGCAGAAAAAAACCACAGGGGTATGGCTACACCTTC.

This chain uses TRBV5-1 with TRBJ1-4; possible D gene TRBD1, 5 bases. Looked up from germline, CDR1 is SGHRS and CDR2 is YFSETQ. The V end was cut by 0 bases, the J end by 3 bases, with 9 bases between. The CDR3 has 15 residues. The CDR3 DNA sequence: TGCGCCAGCAGCTTGGGACAGTTCCCTAATGAAAAACTGTTTTTT. It codes for CASSLGQFPNEKLFF.

Here the CDR3 reads CASSNGEGCYEQYF. In DNA, the CDR3 is TGTGCCAGCAGCAACGGGGAAGGGTGCTACGAGCAGTACTTC. The V and J genes are TRBV21-1 and TRBJ2-7; the table's D call, TRBD2, was not checked against the DNA. TRBV21-1 is a pseudogene locus. This CDR3 region has 14 residues.

The chain combines TRBV19 with TRBJ2-5; 8 nucleotides match TRBD1. Looked up from germline, CDR1 is LNHDA and CDR2 is SQIVND (reference sequence). The CDR3 spans 15 residues. Trimming removed 3 bases from V and 4 bases from J; junction bases left unmatched: 7. CDR3 nucleotide sequence: TGTGCCAGTAGTATGGGGCAGGGGGCGAGAGAGACCCAGTACTTC. Translated: CASSMGQGARETQYF.

J is TRBJ2-3 and V is TRBV7-2; 10 positions agree with TRBD1. CDR3 length: 16 amino acids. CDR1 is SGHTA, CDR2 FQGNSA, per germline. V shed 5 bases and J 6 bases; nucleotides not matched to a gene: 11. Here the CDR3 DNA reads TGTGCCAGCAGCCCTCCCGGACAGGGGGTCGGGGATACGCAGTATTTT. This encodes CASSPPGQGVGDTQYF.

This chain uses TRBV6-5 with TRBJ1-1; D unclear. Germline V gene sequence: CDR1 MNHEY, CDR2 SVGAGI. The CDR3 length is 12 residues. Deletions cut 4 bases from V and 7 bases from J, with 10 bases between. DNA of the CDR3: TGTGCCAGCAGTTCGGAATGGGATGAAGCTTTCTTT. Protein product: CASSSEWDEAFF.

The CDR3: CASSSTGATSGNTIYF. For the CDR3, the DNA is TGTGCCAGCAGCTCGACAGGGGCTACCTCTGGAAACACCATATATTTT. The chain links TRBV7-2 to TRBJ1-3, with 8 nucleotides matching TRBD1. CDR3 size: 16 residues. Per germline, CDR1 SGHTA and CDR2 FQGNSA. V lost 4 bases, J lost 0 bases, and 5 bases stayed unmatched. Complete variable domain (other parts from reference TRBV7-2 and TRBJ1-3): GAGVSQSPSNKVTEKGKDVELRCDPISGHTALYWYRQSLGQGLEFLIYFQGNSAPDKSGLPSDRFSAERTGGSVSTLTIQRTQQEDSAVYLCASSSTGATSGNTIYFGEGSWLTVV.

This rearrangement joins TRBV27 to TRBJ2-7, with 9 bases lining up with TRBD1. The CDR3 is made up of 14 amino acids. The ends lost 8 bases at V and 4 bases at J; junction bases unmatched: 9. Germline V gives CDR1 MNHEY, CDR2 SMNVEV (reference sequence). CDR3 region: CASGSTGGWYEQYF. The CDR3 DNA reads as TGTGCCAGCGGATCCACAGGGGGCTGGTACGAGCAGTACTTC.

The chain recombines TRBV5-1 with TRBJ1-1; perhaps TRBD1 as D (6 bases). The V and J ends lost 4 bases and 2 bases respectively, with 15 bases between them. The germline CDR1 and CDR2 sequences are SGHRS and YFSETQ. There are 15 residues in the CDR3. As DNA, the CDR3 is TGCGCCAGCAGCCCCGGGGGGGCTAAAAACACTGAAGCTTTCTTT. This codes for CASSPGGAKNTEAFF.